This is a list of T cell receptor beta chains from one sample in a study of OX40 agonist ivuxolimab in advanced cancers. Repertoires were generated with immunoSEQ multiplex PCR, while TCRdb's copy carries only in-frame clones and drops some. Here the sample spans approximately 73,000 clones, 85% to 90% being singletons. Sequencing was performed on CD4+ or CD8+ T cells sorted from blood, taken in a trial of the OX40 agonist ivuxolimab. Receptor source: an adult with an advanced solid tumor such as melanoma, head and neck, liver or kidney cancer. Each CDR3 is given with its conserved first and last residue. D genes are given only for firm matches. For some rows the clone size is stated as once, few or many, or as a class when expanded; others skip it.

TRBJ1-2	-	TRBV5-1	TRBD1	TGCGCCAGCAGCTCGAACCAGGGACAGGGAATTGGCTACACCTTC	CASSSNQGQGIGYTF
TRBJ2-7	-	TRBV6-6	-	TGTGCCAGCAGTTATAACAGGGATTCCTACGAGCAGTACTTC	CASSYNRDSYEQYF
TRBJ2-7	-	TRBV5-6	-	TGTGCCAGCTTAAGGGGACCGGGGGAGCAGTACTTC	CASLRGPGEQYF
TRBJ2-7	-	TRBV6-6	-	TGTGCCAGCAGTTATTTGGATGACTACGAGCAGTACTTC	CASSYLDDYEQYF
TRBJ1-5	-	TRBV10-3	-	TGTGCCATCAGTGAGTTGGGGGTACTGGGTCAGCCCCAGCATTTT	CAISELGVLGQPQHF
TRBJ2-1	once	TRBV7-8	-	TGTGCCAGCAGCTTAGTAACTAGGGATGAGCAGTTCTTC	CASSLVTRDEQFF
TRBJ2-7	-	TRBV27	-	TGTGCCAGCAGTTTAAACGGGGTATCCTACGAGCAGTACTTC	CASSLNGVSYEQYF
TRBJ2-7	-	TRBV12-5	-	TGTGCTAGTGGTTTTAACCCGTCCCAGAAGTTGACCTACGAGCAGTACTTC	CASGFNPSQKLTYEQYF
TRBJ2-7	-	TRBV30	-	TGTGCCTGGAGTGTACTACCGGCTACCGAGCAGTACTTC	CAWSVLPATEQYF
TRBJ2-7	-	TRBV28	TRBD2	TGTGCCAGCGGATTTTTACTAGCGGGAGACGACGAGCAGTACTTC	CASGFLLAGDDEQYF
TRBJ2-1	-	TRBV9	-	TGTGCCAGCAGCGCCCAGACTGGGAGCTCCTACAATGAGCAGTTCTTC	CASSAQTGSSYNEQFF
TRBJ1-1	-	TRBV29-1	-	TGCAGCGTTGAAGGGGCACAGGAGAACACTGAAGCTTTCTTT	CSVEGAQENTEAFF
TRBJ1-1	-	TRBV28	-	TGTGCCAGCAGTTCCCGATACGGGTTGAACACTGAAGCTTTCTTT	CASSSRYGLNTEAFF
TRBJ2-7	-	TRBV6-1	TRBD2	TGTGCCAGCAGTGAAGCGCTAGCGGGAGCCTACGAGCAGTACTTC	CASSEALAGAYEQYF
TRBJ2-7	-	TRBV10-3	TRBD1	TGTGCCATCAGCCCGGGACAGGGCAACGAGCAGTACTTC	CAISPGQGNEQYF
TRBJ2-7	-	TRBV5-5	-	TGTGCCAGCAGCCGGGATTACCCCTCAGTCTACGAGCAGTACTTC	CASSRDYPSVYEQYF
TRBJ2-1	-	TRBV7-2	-	TGTGCCAGCAGCTCGGGACTCCACAATGAGCAGTTCTTC	CASSSGLHNEQFF
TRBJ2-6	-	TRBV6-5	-	TGTGCCAGCAGCCTAACCGACAGTCACAACGTCCTGACTTTC	CASSLTDSHNVLTF
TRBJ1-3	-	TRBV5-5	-	TGTGCCAGCAGGTCGGACACCAATTCTGGAAACACCATATATTTT	CASRSDTNSGNTIYF
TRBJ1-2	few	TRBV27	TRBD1	TGTGCCAGCAGTTCCACTGGACAGGGAGCAGACTATGGCTACACCTTC	CASSSTGQGADYGYTF
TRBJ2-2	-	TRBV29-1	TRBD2	TGCAGCGTTTTTGCTGGGGGATTAGCGGGGCCGAACACCGGGGAGCTGTTTTTT	CSVFAGGLAGPNTGELFF
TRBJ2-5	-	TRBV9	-	TGTGCCAGCAGCGTGTCATGGGGTAGCCTGGAGACCCAGTACTTC	CASSVSWGSLETQYF
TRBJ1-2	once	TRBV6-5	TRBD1	TGTGCCAGCAGTCCACCGGGACAGGGACACTATGGCTACACCTTC	CASSPPGQGHYGYTF